The 21 T cell receptor beta chains below were found in one sample sequenced in a study of response to subunit inactivated influenza vaccine. TCRdb ran MiXCR on the RT-PCR reads and lists one entry per CDR3 protein. The profile shows over 150,000 distinct CDR3 sequences, roughly an eighth of them singletons. The sample in question was CD8+ T cells sorted from PBMCs, obtained 4 to 6 days after vaccination. Receptors were obtained from a man over 45 who received an inactivated influenza vaccine.

This clonotype has more than one count but fewer than ten. This chain joins TRBV5-1 and TRBJ2-7, with 11 bases matching TRBD2. CDR3 length: 14 residues. V gave up 1 base and J gave up 6 bases; unmatched junction bases: 3. Germline V CDR1 and CDR2: SGHRS, YFSETQ. Here the CDR3 reads CASSLFSGGAEQYF. In DNA, the CDR3 is TGCGCCAGCAGCTTGTTTAGCGGGGGGGCCGAGCAGTACTTC. The full variable domain, completed using reference TRBV5-1 and TRBJ2-7, is KAGVTQTPRYLIKTRGQQVTLSCSPISGHRSVSWYQQTPGQGLQFLFEYFSETQRNKGNFPGRFSGRQFSNSRSEMNVSTLELGDSALYLCASSLFSGGAEQYFGPGTRLTVT.

The chain uses TRBV2 and TRBJ1-3; D remains unclear. V lost 1 base, J lost 0 bases, and 7 bases lay in between. CDR1 SNHLY and CDR2 FYNNEI come from the germline V gene. The CDR3 has 15 residues. CDR3 region: CASSEVADSGNTIYF. The CDR3 bases are TGTGCCAGCAGTGAAGTGGCAGACTCTGGAAACACCATATATTTT.

This clonotype was recorded a few times. This rearrangement joins TRBV9 to TRBJ2-5; D may be TRBD2 (5 bases). Looked up from germline, CDR1 is SGDLS and CDR2 is YYNGEE. This CDR3 region has 14 residues. Deletions cut 4 bases from V and 1 base from J, with 11 bases between. The CDR3 sequence: CASSSDYFQETQYF. CDR3 in DNA: TGTGCCAGCAGCTCTGACTACTTCCAAGAGACCCAGTACTTC.

This chain uses TRBV7-9 with TRBJ1-4; D gene uncertain. Germline V gene sequence: CDR1 SEHNR, CDR2 FQNEAQ (reference sequence). V shed 5 bases and J shed 0 bases, with 7 bases lying between them. There are 14 residues in the CDR3. As DNA, the CDR3 is TGTGCCAGCAGCCCAACAGCAACTAATGAAAAACTGTTTTTT. Its protein is CASSPTATNEKLFF.

Many counts were recorded for this clonotype. The chain is built from TRBV7-9 and TRBJ2-1, with D tentatively TRBD2 (6 bases). From germline, CDR1 is SEHNR and CDR2 FQNEAQ (reference sequence). V gave up 4 bases and J gave up 7 bases, with 14 bases separating them. The CDR3 is 14 amino acids. The CDR3 DNA follows: TGTGCCAGCAGCTCACGGGAGCGGTGGAATGAGCAGTTCTTC. The encoded protein is CASSSRERWNEQFF. Together with reference TRBV7-9 and TRBJ2-1, the CDR3 gives the full variable domain: DTGVSQNPRHKITKRGQNVTFRCDPISEHNRLYWYRQTLGQGPEFLTYFQNEAQLEKSRLLSDRFSAERPKGSFSTLEIQRTEQGDSAMYLCASSSRERWNEQFFGPGTRLTVL.

This clonotype was seen ten or more times. The chain carries TRBV15 and TRBJ2-1; D is perhaps TRBD2 (5 bases). Germline lookup yields CDR1 LNHNV and CDR2 YYDKDF (reference sequence). The V and J ends lost 1 base and 7 bases respectively, with 11 bases between them. This CDR3 is built from 14 residues. The CDR3 spells CATSRVGRRNEQFF. CDR3 DNA sequence: TGTGCCACCAGCAGAGTAGGCCGGAGGAATGAGCAGTTCTTC.

This clonotype was seen a handful of times. The genes are TRBV20-1 and TRBJ2-1; D is uncertain. The V gene lost 2 bases and the J gene lost 0 bases, with 8 bases spanning the gap. There are 14 residues in the CDR3. CDR1 and CDR2 (germline): DFQATT, SNEGSKA (reference sequence). CDR3 sequence reads: CSARSVSSYNEQFF. CDR3 nucleotides: TGCAGTGCTAGAAGCGTCAGCTCCTACAATGAGCAGTTCTTC.

The sample holds many counts of this clonotype. The V call is TRBV4-2, the J call TRBJ2-5; 7 bases map to TRBD2. This CDR3 has 15 residues. The trim removed 3 bases at V and 4 bases at J, leaving 8 bases unmatched. The V gene's germline CDR1 is LGHNA and CDR2 YNFKEQ. The CDR3 is CASSQGPSGLETQYF. The CDR3 DNA is TGTGCCAGCAGCCAGGGCCCTAGCGGTTTAGAGACCCAGTACTTC.

The rearrangement joins TRBV4-2 to TRBJ2-3, with 9 positions matching TRBD2. Per the germline V gene, CDR1 is LGHNA and CDR2 is YNFKEQ. The CDR3 consists of 19 residues. With 0 bases clipped from V and 3 bases from J, the junction kept 13 bases outside the gene matches. The CDR3 loop is CASSQEGRHGTSLTDTQYF. The CDR3 nucleotides are TGTGCCAGCAGCCAAGAGGGACGACACGGGACTAGCCTAACAGATACGCAGTATTTT.

A few counts support this clonotype. The rearrangement joins TRBV4-3 to TRBJ1-4, with unresolved D. CDR3 length equals 14 residues. V lost 0 bases and J lost 4, with 6 bases in between. CDR1 LGHNA and CDR2 YSLEER come from the germline V gene. CDR3 in DNA: TGCGCCAGCAGCCAAGAGACCCTTAATGAAAAACTGTTTTTT. The encoded protein is CASSQETLNEKLFF.

This chain connects TRBV5-6 to TRBJ2-7, with TRBD2 matching 9 bases. Germline values: CDR1 SGHDT, CDR2 YYEEEE. The CDR3 loop spans 12 amino acids. The V segment lost 5 bases and the J segment 4 bases; nucleotides outside the gene matches: 1. CDR3 coding DNA: TGTGCCAGCAGGCGGGAGGGTTACGAGCAGTACTTC. Translating gives CASRREGYEQYF.

This chain uses TRBV30 with TRBJ2-3; D is possibly TRBD2 (6 bases). Germline CDR1 is GTSNPN and CDR2 is SVGIG (reference sequence). V lost 4 bases and J 2 bases, leaving 13 bases between the germline ends. There are 14 residues in the CDR3. The CDR3 DNA reads as TGTGCCTGGAACCCGGGGGTGTACACAGATACGCAGTATTTT. Encoded protein: CAWNPGVYTDTQYF.

J is TRBJ1-1 and V is TRBV7-2; the D is unclear. V was cut by 2 bases and J by 5 bases, with 9 bases left in between. The CDR3 runs 13 residues. The germline gives CDR1 SGHTA, CDR2 FQGNSA. CDR3 residues: CASSLLLRTEAFF. CDR3 coding DNA: TGTGCCAGCAGCTTACTTCTGAGGACTGAAGCTTTCTTT.

Regarding this clonotype: With a much larger clone just one base away, this may be a read error. The gene calls are TRBV27 and TRBJ2-1; 12 bases align to TRBD1. CDR3 length equals 15 residues. Unmatched junction bases numbered 7, after V lost 6 bases and J lost 7 bases. The germline CDR1 and CDR2 sequences are MNHEY and SMNVEV (reference sequence). CDR3 DNA sequence: TGTGCCAGCAGCTCCGGGACAGGGGGCGGGAATGAGCAGTTCTTC. Protein product: CASSSGTGGGNEQFF.

The V call is TRBV12-3 or TRBV12-4, the J call TRBJ1-2; 9 bases agree with TRBD1. The CDR3 consists of 13 residues. The junction had 2 bases not matched to a gene; V was cut back by 1 base and J by 8 bases. The CDR3 nucleotides are TGTGCCAGCAGTTTAGACAGGGGGCGAGGCTACACCTTC. Translation gives CASSLDRGRGYTF.

This clonotype has only a few counts. V and J are TRBV25-1 and TRBJ1-1; 9 bases map to TRBD1. Germline trimming cut 3 bases from V and 10 bases from J; bases unmatched to any gene: 12. This CDR3 region has 15 residues. Germline V lookup: CDR1 MGHDK, CDR2 SYGVNS. The CDR3 DNA follows: TGTGCCAGCAGTGATGAGGGACAGGGTCTAATGGGAGCTTTCTTT. It yields the protein CASSDEGQGLMGAFF.

The rearrangement uses TRBV12-3 or TRBV12-4 and TRBJ2-3; no clear D. The germline V and J ends were trimmed by 7 bases and 2 bases, with 10 bases remaining between them. CDR3 length: 13 amino acids. The CDR3 spells CASTFSPTDTQYF. The CDR3 DNA reads TGTGCCAGCACCTTTTCCCCCACAGATACGCAGTATTTT.

The chain combines TRBV27 with TRBJ2-2; the match to TRBD2 covers 8 bases. This CDR3 spans 15 amino acids. V was clipped by 4 bases and J by 5 bases; unmatched bases: 6. The germline V gene has CDR1 MNHEY and CDR2 SMNVEV (reference sequence). DNA of the CDR3: TGTGCCAGCAGTTACACGACGGGGGGGACCGGGGAGCTGTTTTTT. Amino acid sequence: CASSYTTGGTGELFF.

This clonotype was counted a few times. The gene calls are TRBV7-9 and TRBJ1-2; possibly TRBD1 for D (6 bases). The CDR3 sequence is 15 residues long. CDR1 is SEHNR and CDR2 is FQNEAQ in the germline V gene (reference sequence). V shed 2 bases and J shed 8 bases, with 18 bases lying between them. CDR3 region: CASSLFRAGAEGYTF. The CDR3 region has the DNA TGTGCCAGCAGCTTATTCAGGGCGGGGGCGGAGGGCTACACCTTC.

This clonotype was picked up many times. The rearrangement joins TRBV11-2 to TRBJ2-7; tentatively, D is TRBD2 (5 bases). Germline V gene data show CDR1 as SGHAT and CDR2 as FQNNGV. CDR3 length equals 13 residues. Deletions cut 4 bases from V and 6 bases from J, with 13 bases between. The CDR3 loop reads CASSYGLGVEQYF. The CDR3 DNA reads as TGTGCCAGCAGCTATGGTCTCGGGGTCGAGCAGTACTTC.

This clonotype was recorded at least ten times. The chain carries TRBV7-9 and TRBJ1-2; D might be TRBD1 (5 bases). Germline CDR1 is SEHNR and CDR2 is FQNEAQ (reference sequence). Trimming took off 2 bases at V and 6 bases at J, with 13 bases between the two ends. CDR3 length: 14 amino acids. The CDR3 DNA is TGTGCCAGCAGCTTACAGGGTATTACGCATGGCTACACCTTC. Translating it yields CASSLQGITHGYTF.